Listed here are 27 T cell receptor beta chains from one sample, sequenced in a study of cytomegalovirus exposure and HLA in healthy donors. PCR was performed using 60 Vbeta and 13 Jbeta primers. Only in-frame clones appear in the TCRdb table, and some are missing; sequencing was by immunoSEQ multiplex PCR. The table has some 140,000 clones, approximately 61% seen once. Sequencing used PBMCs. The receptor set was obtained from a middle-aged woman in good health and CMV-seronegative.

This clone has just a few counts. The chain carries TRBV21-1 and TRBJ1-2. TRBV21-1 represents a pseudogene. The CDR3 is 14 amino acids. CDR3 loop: CASSSRTEVGGYTF. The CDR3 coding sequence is TGTGCCAGCAGCAGCCGGACGGAGGTAGGTGGCTACACCTTC.

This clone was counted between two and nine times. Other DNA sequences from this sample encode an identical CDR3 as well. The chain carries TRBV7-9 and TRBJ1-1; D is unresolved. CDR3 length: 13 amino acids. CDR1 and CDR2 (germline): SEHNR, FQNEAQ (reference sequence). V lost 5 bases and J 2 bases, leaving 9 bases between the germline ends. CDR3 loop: CASSMSENTEAFF. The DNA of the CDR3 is TGTGCCAGCAGCATGAGTGAAAACACTGAAGCTTTCTTT.

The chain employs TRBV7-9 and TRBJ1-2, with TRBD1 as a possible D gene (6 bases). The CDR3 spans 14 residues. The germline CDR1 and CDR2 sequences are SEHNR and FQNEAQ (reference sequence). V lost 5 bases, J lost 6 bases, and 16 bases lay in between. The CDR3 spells CASSPQQGLNGYTF. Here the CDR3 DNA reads TGTGCCAGCAGCCCACAACAGGGACTAAATGGCTACACCTTC.

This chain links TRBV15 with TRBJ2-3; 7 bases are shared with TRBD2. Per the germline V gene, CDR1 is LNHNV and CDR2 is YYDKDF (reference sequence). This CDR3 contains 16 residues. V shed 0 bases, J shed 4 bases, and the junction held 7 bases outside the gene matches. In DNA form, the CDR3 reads TGTGCCACCAGCAGAGATAGGGAGGGAGGGGCAGATACGCAGTATTTT. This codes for CATSRDREGGADTQYF.

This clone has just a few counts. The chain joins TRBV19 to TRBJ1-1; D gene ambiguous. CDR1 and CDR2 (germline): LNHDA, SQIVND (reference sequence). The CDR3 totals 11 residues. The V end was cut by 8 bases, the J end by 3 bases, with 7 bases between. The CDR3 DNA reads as TGTGCCAGTTCCATTTACACTGAAGCTTTCTTT. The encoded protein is CASSIYTEAFF.

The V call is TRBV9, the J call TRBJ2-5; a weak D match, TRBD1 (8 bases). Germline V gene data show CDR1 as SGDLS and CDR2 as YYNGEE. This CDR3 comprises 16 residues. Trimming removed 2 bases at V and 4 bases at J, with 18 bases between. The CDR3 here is CASSVQGATGGETQYF. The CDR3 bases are TGTGCCAGCAGCGTCCAGGGGGCTACGGGGGGAGAGACCCAGTACTTC.

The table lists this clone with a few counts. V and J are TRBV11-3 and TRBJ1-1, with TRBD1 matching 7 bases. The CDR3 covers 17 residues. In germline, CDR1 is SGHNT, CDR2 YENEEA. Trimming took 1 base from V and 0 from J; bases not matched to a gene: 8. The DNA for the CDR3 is TGTGCCAGCAGCTTAGCCAGGGACAGCCCCTTGAACACTGAAGCTTTCTTT. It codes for CASSLARDSPLNTEAFF.

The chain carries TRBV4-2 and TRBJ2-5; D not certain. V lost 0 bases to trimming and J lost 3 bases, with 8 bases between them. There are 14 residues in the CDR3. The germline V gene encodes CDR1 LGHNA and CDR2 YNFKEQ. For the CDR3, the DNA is TGTGCCAGCAGCCAAGAGCGGCTTAAAGAGACCCAGTACTTC. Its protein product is CASSQERLKETQYF.

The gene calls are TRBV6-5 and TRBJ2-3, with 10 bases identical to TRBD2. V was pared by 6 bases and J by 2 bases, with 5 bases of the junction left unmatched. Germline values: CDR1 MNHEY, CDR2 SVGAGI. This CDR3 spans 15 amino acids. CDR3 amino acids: CASRDSGGATDTQYF. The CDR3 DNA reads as TGTGCCAGCAGAGACAGCGGGGGGGCCACAGATACGCAGTATTTT.

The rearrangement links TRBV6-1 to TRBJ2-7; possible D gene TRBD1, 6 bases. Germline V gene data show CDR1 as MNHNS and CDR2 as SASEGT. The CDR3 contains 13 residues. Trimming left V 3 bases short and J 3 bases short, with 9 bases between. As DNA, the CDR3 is TGTGCCAGCAGTGAGAGACAGGTCTACGAGCAGTACTTC. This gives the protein CASSERQVYEQYF.

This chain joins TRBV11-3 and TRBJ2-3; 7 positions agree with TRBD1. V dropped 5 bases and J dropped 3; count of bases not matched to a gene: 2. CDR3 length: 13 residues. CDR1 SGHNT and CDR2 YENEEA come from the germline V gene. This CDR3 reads CASSHRGTDTQYF. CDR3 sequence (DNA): TGTGCCAGCAGCCACAGGGGTACAGATACGCAGTATTTT.

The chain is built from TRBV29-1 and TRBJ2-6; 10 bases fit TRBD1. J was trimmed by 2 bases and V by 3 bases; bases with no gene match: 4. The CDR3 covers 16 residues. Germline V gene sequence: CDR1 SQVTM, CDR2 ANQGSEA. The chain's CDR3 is CSVDRDRGAGANVLTF. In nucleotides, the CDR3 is TGCAGCGTTGACCGGGACAGGGGAGCTGGGGCCAACGTCCTGACTTTC.

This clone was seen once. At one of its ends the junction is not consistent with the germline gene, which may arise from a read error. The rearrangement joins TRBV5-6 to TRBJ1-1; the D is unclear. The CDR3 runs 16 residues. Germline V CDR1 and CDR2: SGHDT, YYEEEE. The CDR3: CASSALSEDGHGVALF. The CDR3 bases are TGTGCCAGCAGCGCGCTTTCTGAAGACGGTCACGGAGTGGCTCTCTTT. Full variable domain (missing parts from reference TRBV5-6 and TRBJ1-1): DAGVTQSPTHLIKTRGQQVTLRCSPKSGHDTVSWYQQALGQGPQFIFQYYEEEERQRGNFPDRFSGHQFPNYSSELNVNALLLGDSALYLCASSALSEDGHGVALFGQGTRLTVV.

CDR3 nucleotides: TGTGCCAGCAGCATCCCCACAGGGGAACTTGATGAGCAGTTCTTC. Protein: CASSIPTGELDEQFF. The chain links TRBV21-1 to TRBJ2-1; the table's D call, TRBD1, was not checked against the DNA. TRBV21-1 is designated a pseudogene. The CDR3 consists of 15 residues.

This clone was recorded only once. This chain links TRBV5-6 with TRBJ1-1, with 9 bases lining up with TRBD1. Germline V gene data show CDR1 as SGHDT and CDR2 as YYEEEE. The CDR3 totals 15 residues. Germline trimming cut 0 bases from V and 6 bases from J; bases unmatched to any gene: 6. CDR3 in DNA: TGTGCCAGCAGCTTGGGGGACAGGGATAAAGCTGAAGCTTTCTTT. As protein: CASSLGDRDKAEAFF.

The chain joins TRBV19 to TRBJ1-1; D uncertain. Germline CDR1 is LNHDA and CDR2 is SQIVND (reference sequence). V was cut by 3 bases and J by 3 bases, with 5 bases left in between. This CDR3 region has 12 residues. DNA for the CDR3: TGTGCCAGTAGTATCCGGGACACTGAAGCTTTCTTT. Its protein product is CASSIRDTEAFF.

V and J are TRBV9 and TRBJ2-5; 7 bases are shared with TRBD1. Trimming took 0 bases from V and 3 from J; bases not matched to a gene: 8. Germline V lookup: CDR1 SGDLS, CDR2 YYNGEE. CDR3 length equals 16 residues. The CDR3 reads CASSVEGDSFKETQYF. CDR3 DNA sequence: TGTGCCAGCAGCGTAGAGGGGGACAGTTTTAAAGAGACCCAGTACTTC. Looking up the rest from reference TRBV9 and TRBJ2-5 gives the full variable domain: DSGVTQTPKHLITATGQRVTLRCSPRSGDLSVYWYQQSLDQGLQFLIQYYNGEERAKGNILERFSAQQFPDLHSELNLSSLELGDSALYFCASSVEGDSFKETQYFGPGTRLLVL.

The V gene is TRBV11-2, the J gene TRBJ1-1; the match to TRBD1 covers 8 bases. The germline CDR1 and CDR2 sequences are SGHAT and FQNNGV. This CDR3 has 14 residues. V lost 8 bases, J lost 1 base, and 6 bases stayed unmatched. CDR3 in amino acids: CASDLTGGNTEAFF. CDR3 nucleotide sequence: TGTGCCAGCGACCTAACAGGGGGGAACACTGAAGCTTTCTTT.

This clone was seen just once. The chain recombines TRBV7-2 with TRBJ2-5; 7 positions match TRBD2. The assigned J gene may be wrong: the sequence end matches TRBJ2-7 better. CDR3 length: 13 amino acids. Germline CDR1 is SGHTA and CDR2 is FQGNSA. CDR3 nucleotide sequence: TGTGCCAGCAGCTGGCGGGAGCGCTACGAGCAGTACTTC. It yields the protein CASSWRERYEQYF.

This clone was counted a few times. The CDR3 spells CASSIVWGPGNEQFF. In nucleotides, the CDR3 is TGTGCCAGTAGTATAGTGTGGGGGCCGGGGAATGAGCAGTTCTTC. This sequence joins TRBV19 and TRBJ2-1; TRBD1 is a possible D gene (6 bases). CDR3 length: 15 amino acids. The germline V gene encodes CDR1 LNHDA and CDR2 SQIVND (reference sequence). V was shortened by 1 base and J by 7 bases, with 14 bases between the two germline ends.

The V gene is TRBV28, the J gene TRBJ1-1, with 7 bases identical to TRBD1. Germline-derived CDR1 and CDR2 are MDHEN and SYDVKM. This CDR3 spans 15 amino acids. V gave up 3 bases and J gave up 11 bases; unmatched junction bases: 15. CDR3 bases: TGTGCCAGCAGTTTCTTGGTGGGACAGCAGGGACAGGCTTTCTTT. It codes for CASSFLVGQQGQAFF.

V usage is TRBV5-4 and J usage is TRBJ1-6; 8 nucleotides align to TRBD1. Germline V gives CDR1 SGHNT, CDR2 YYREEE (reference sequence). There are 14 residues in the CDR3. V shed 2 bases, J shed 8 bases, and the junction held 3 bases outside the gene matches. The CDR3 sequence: CASSFTGGDSPLHF. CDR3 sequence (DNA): TGTGCCAGCAGCTTTACAGGGGGTGATTCACCCCTCCACTTT. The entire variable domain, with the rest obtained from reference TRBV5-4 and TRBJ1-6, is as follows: ETGVTQSPTHLIKTRGQQVTLRCSSQSGHNTVSWYQQALGQGPQFIFQYYREEENGRGNFPPRFSGLQFPNYSSELNVNALELDDSALYLCASSFTGGDSPLHFGNGTRLTVT.

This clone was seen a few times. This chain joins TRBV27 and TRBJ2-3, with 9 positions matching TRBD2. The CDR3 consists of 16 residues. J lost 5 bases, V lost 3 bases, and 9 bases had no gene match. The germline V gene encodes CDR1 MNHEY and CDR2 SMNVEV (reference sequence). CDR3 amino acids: CASSFGAAGGVDTQYF. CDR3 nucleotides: TGTGCCAGCAGTTTTGGGGCGGCGGGGGGGGTAGATACGCAGTATTTT.

CDR3 nucleotides: TGTGCCAGCAGCTCGGGACAGGGGATCATGAACACTGAAGCTTTCTTT. This codes for CASSSGQGIMNTEAFF. The J gene is TRBJ1-1, the V gene TRBV5-4, with TRBD1 identical over 10 bases. This CDR3 has 16 residues. Germline V gene lookup returns CDR1 SGHNT and CDR2 YYREEE (reference sequence). The ends lost 3 bases at V and 0 bases at J; junction bases unmatched: 5.

CDR3 in DNA: TGTGCCAGCAGCTTAGAAGGCGCAGGTCTCAACACTGAAGCTTTCTTT. Translation gives CASSLEGAGLNTEAFF. V gene TRBV11-2 combines with J gene TRBJ1-1; D not certain. The CDR3 has 16 residues. The V end was cut by 0 bases, the J end by 2 bases, with 13 bases between. Germline-derived CDR1 and CDR2 are SGHAT and FQNNGV.

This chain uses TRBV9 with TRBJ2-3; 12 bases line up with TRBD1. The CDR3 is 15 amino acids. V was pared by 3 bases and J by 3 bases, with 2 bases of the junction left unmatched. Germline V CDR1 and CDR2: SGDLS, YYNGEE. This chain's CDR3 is CASSGDRGRTDTQYF. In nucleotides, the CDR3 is TGTGCCAGCAGCGGGGACAGGGGGCGTACAGATACGCAGTATTTT.

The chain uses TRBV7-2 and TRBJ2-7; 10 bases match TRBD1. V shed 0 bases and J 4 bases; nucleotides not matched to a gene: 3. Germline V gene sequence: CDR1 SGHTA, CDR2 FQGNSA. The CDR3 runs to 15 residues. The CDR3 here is CASSLAGQGMYEQYF. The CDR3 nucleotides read TGTGCCAGCAGCTTAGCGGGACAGGGGATGTACGAGCAGTACTTC.